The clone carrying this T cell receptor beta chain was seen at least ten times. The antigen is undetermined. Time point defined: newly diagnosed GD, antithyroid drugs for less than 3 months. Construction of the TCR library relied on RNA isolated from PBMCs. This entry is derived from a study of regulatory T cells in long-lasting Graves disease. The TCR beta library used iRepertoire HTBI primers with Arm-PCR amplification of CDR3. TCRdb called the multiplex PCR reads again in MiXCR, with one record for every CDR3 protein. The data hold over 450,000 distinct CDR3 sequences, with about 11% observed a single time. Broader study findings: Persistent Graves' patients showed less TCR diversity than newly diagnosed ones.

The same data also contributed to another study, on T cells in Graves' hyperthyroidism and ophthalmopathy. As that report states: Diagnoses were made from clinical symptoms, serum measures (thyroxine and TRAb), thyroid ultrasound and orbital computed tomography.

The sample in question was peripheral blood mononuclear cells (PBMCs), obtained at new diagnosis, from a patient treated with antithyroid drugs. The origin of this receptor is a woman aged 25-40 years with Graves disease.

This CDR3 is CASSSRALGQQYF. The CDR3 DNA is TGTGCCAGCAGTTCACGCGCGTTGGGCCAGCAGTACTTC. The rearrangement joins TRBV6-5 to TRBJ2-7; D is undetermined. Trimming took off 4 bases at V and 8 bases at J, with 15 bases between the two ends. The CDR3 runs 13 residues. Germline CDR1 is MNHEY and CDR2 is SVGAGI.